This T cell receptor beta chain is from a study of cytomegalovirus exposure and HLA in healthy donors. Findings of the study overall: In a later analysis, TCR beta V- and J-gene trimming was associated with a missense DCLRE1C variant. It has been reported that TCR beta sequences accurately predicted the HLA-A and HLA-B alleles of most subjects. Associated with cytomegalovirus, according to the listing, were some 180 TCR beta chains.

PCR used 60 Vbeta primers and 13 Jbeta primers. The protocol was immunoSEQ multiplex PCR, while the TCRdb copy is restricted to in-frame clones and leaves out a portion. The table includes roughly 100,000 clones, 9.5% to 15% detected once. On this clone itself: What it binds is unknown.

The source is a man aged 35 to 55 in good health and CMV-seropositive. Sequenced material: PBMCs.

This chain's CDR3 is CASSSQVSWDTEAFF. The CDR3 DNA reads TGTGCCAGCAGTTCACAGGTCTCGTGGGACACTGAAGCTTTCTTT. V and J are TRBV27 and TRBJ1-1, with TRBD1 as a possible D gene (5 bases). Per germline, CDR1 MNHEY and CDR2 SMNVEV (reference sequence). Trimming shortened V by 4 bases and J by 3 bases, and 15 bases separated the two germline ends. The CDR3 consists of 15 residues.